This T cell receptor beta chain was sequenced during a study of technical replicates of blood from several donors (TCRdb year 2017). This clone came up a few times. This receptor's antigen is unknown. No much larger clonotype is one base removed from it; base qualities were not supplied. The receptor library was made with the immunoSEQ multiplex PCR assay. In its TCRdb copy, this immuneACCESS table keeps in-frame sequences only and misses some clones. Where compared with another copy, unresolved V genes explain less than half of these, and the others have no known cause. The sample includes about 75,000 clones, with about 90% observed a single time. The ten largest account for approximately 0.4% of the sample. The cysteine opens and the phenylalanine closes a CDR3 of 11 amino acids. Only the CDR3 DNA is retained, 33 bases long and in frame from the first base. The germline V gene (reference sequence) yields LNHDA for CDR1 and SQIVND for CDR2. V and J lose 10 bases and 8 bases, and a span of 14 bases separates them.

Sequencing used T cells isolated from PBMCs. The origin of this receptor is a human donor in good health. The rearrangement combines TRBV19 with TRBJ1-2; a confident D gene designation cannot be given. The DNA sequence follows: TGTGCCATCGAGGCCTTTGGCGGCTACACCTTC. Translation gives CAIEAFGGYTF.